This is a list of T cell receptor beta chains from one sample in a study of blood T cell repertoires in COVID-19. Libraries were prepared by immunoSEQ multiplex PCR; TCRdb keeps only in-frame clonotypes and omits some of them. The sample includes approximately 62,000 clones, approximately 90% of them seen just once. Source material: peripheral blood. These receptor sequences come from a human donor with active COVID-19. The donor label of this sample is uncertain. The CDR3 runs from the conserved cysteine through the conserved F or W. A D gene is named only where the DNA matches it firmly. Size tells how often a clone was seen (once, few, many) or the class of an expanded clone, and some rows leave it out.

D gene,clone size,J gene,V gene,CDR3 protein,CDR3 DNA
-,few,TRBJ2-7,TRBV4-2,CASSQGGGRGGPLSSYEQYF,TGTGCCAGCAGCCAAGGCGGAGGACGCGGGGGCCCTTTAAGCTCCTACGAGCAGTACTTC
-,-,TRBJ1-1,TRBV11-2,CASSYRLVEGNTEAFF,TGTGCCAGCAGCTATCGACTGGTGGAGGGGAACACTGAAGCTTTCTTT
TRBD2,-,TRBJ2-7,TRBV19,CASSITGGSTYEQYF,TGTGCCAGTAGTATCACCGGGGGGAGTACCTACGAGCAGTACTTC
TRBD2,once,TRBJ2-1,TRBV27,CASSLSLAGGGEQFF,TGTGCCAGCAGTTTATCCCTAGCGGGAGGGGGTGAGCAGTTCTTC
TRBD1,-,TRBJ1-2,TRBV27,CASRRPGQSYGYTF,TGTGCCAGCAGAAGGCCGGGACAGAGCTATGGCTACACCTTC
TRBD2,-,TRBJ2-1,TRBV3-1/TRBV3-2,CASSQEALAGANEQFF,TGTGCCAGCAGCCAAGAGGCACTAGCGGGAGCAAATGAGCAGTTCTTC
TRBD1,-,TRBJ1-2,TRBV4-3,CASSQARDRSYGYTF,TGCGCCAGCAGCCAAGCCCGGGACAGGAGCTATGGCTACACCTTC
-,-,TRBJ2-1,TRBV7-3,CASSLTPRGTYNEQFF,TGTGCCAGCAGCTTAACTCCGCGGGGTACGTACAATGAGCAGTTCTTC
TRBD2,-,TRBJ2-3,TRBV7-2,CASSPRLAGGPGARTQYF,TGTGCCAGCAGCCCTCGACTAGCGGGGGGGCCTGGGGCTAGGACGCAGTATTTT
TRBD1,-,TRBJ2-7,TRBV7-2,CASSSGQGAHEQYF,TGTGCCAGCAGCTCTGGACAGGGGGCCCACGAGCAGTACTTC
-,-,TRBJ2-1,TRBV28,CASSSIRGANYNEQFF,TGTGCCAGCAGTTCCATCCGTGGGGCAAACTACAATGAGCAGTTCTTC
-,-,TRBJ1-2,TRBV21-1,CASSKEYRNYGYTF,TGTGCCAGCAGCAAAGAATACAGGAACTATGGCTACACCTTC
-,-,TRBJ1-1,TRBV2,CASRLTGSGNTEAFF,TGTGCCAGCAGACTAACAGGGTCGGGGAACACTGAAGCTTTCTTT
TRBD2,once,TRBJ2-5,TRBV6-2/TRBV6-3,CASSYIPYPGGETQYF,TGTGCCAGCAGTTACATCCCCTACCCGGGGGGAGAGACCCAGTACTTC
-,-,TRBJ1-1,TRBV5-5,CASSPIPAGEAEAFF,TGTGCCAGCAGTCCTATCCCGGCGGGGGAAGCTGAAGCTTTCTTT
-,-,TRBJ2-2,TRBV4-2,CASSQDGGATNTGELFF,TGTGCCAGCAGCCAAGATGGAGGGGCCACGAACACCGGGGAGCTGTTTTTT
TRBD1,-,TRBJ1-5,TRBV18,CASSPGQGAPYSNQPQHF,TGTGCCAGCTCACCGGGACAGGGGGCCCCATATAGCAATCAGCCCCAGCATTTT
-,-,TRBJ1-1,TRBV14,CASSLYGNTEAFF,TGTGCCAGCAGCCTCTATGGGAACACTGAAGCTTTCTTT
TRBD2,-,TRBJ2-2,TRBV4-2,CASSLEAGEGGELFF,TGTGCCAGCAGCCTCGAGGCGGGAGAGGGCGGGGAGCTGTTTTTT
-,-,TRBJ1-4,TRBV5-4,CASSLLSGSTNEKLFF,TGTGCCAGCAGCTTGTTGTCCGGTTCAACTAATGAAAAACTGTTTTTT
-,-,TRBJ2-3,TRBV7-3,CASSPGVSTDTQYF,TGTGCCAGCAGCCCTGGAGTGAGCACAGATACGCAGTATTTT
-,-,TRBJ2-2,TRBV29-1,CSVEGTSNTGELFF,TGCAGCGTTGAGGGGACAAGTAACACCGGGGAGCTGTTTTTT
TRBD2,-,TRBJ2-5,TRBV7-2,CASSLRTSGSLETQYF,TGTGCCAGCAGCTTACGGACTAGCGGGAGTTTAGAGACCCAGTACTTC
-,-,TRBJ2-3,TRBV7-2,CASCEQVGDTQYF,TGTGCCAGCTGTGAACAGGTTGGAGATACGCAGTATTTT
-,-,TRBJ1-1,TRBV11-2,CASSSARAGAFF,TGTGCCAGCAGCTCCGCTAGGGCGGGAGCTTTCTTT
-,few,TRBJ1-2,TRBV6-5,CASSYAGQGYGYTF,TGTGCCAGCAGTTACGCTGGGCAGGGCTATGGCTACACCTTC
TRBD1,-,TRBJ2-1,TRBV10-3,CAISELGQGAAAGLDNEQFF,TGTGCCATCAGTGAGTTGGGACAGGGGGCAGCAGCGGGCTTGGACAATGAGCAGTTCTTC
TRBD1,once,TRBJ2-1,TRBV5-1,CASSLDGQGLNEQFF,TGCGCCAGCAGCTTGGATGGACAGGGGCTTAATGAGCAGTTCTTC
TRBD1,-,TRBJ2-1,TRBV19,CATTIDRAYYNEQFF,TGTGCCACAACCATCGACAGGGCCTACTACAATGAGCAGTTCTTC
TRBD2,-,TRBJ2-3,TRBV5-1,CASTTGTTSTDTQYF,TGCGCCAGCACTACCGGGACTACAAGCACAGATACGCAGTATTTT
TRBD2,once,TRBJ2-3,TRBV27,CASSPRTSGSSFVEQYF,TGTGCCAGCAGTCCCCGGACTAGCGGGAGCTCCTTCGTCGAGCAGTATTTT
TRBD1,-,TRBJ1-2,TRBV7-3,CASSLTAGTGGGYTF,TGTGCCAGCAGCTTAACAGCCGGGACAGGAGGAGGCTACACCTTC
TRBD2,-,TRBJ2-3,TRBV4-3,CASSQDMTSGEPDTQYF,TGCGCCAGCAGCCAAGACATGACTAGCGGGGAACCAGATACGCAGTATTTT
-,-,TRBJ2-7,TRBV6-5,CASKGRFLSYEQYF,TGTGCCAGCAAAGGCAGGTTCCTTTCCTACGAGCAGTACTTC
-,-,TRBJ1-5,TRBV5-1,CASSLGGSDNQPQHF,TGCGCCAGCAGCTTAGGAGGGTCGGACAATCAGCCCCAGCATTTT
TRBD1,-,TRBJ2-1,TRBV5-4,CASSSQGNEQFF,TGTGCCAGCAGCTCACAGGGGAATGAGCAGTTCTTC
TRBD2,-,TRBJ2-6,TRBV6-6,CASSREAGANVLTF,TGTGCCAGCAGTCGGGAGGCTGGGGCCAACGTCCTGACTTTC
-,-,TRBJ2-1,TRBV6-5,CASSYGPANEQFF,TGTGCCAGCAGTTACGGGCCAGCCAATGAGCAGTTCTTC
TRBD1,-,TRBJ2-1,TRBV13,CASSAVRTGVYSISYNEQFF,TGTGCCAGCAGCGCCGTAAGGACAGGGGTATATAGTATCTCCTACAATGAGCAGTTCTTC
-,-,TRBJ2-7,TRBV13,CASSLRSSYEQYF,TGTGCCAGCAGCTTACGGAGCTCCTACGAGCAGTACTTC
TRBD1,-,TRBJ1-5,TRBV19,CASRGTGGQPQHF,TGTGCCAGTCGCGGGACAGGGGGGCAGCCCCAGCATTTT
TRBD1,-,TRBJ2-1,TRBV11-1,CASSERQGWGEQFF,TGTGCCAGCAGCGAGCGACAGGGGTGGGGTGAGCAGTTCTTC
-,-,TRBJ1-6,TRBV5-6,CASSRGSLSYNSPLHF,TGTGCCAGCAGCCGGGGATCGTTATCCTATAATTCACCCCTCCACTTT
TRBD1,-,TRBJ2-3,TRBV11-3,CASSLGDRPKDTQYF,TGTGCCAGCAGCTTAGGGGACAGGCCGAAAGATACGCAGTATTTT
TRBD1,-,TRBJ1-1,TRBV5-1,CASSWAGQSEAFF,TGCGCCAGCAGCTGGGCGGGACAGTCCGAAGCTTTCTTT
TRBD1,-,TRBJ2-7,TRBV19,CASSIKDRGYEQYF,TGTGCCAGTAGTATAAAGGACAGGGGCTACGAGCAGTACTTC
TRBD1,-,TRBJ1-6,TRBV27,CASSSDRLYNSPLHF,TGTGCCAGCAGTTCGGACAGGCTCTATAATTCACCCCTCCACTTT
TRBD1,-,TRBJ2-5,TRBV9,CASSVTGTGGKETQYF,TGTGCCAGCAGCGTAACCGGGACAGGGGGCAAAGAGACCCAGTACTTC
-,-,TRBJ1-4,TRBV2,CASSPRGLNEKLFF,TGTGCCAGCAGCCCCCGGGGGTTGAATGAAAAACTGTTTTTT
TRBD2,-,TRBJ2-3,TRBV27,CASSLLAGGTDTQYF,TGTGCCAGCAGTCTTCTAGCGGGAGGAACAGATACGCAGTATTTT
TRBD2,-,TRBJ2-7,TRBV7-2,CASSWERGRGYEQYF,TGTGCCAGCAGCTGGGAGCGGGGGAGGGGGTACGAGCAGTACTTC
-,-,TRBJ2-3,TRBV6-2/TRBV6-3,CASSQSTDTQYF,TGTGCCAGCAGTCAGAGCACAGATACGCAGTATTTT
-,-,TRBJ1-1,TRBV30,CAWLLRGPEAFF,TGTGCCTGGCTATTAAGGGGCCCTGAAGCTTTCTTT
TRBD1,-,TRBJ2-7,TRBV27,CASRTGGGYEQYF,TGTGCCAGCCGGACAGGGGGCGGCTACGAGCAGTACTTC
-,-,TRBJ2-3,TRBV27,CASSFRTGTPDTQYF,TGTGCCAGCAGTTTCCGGACCGGGACTCCAGATACGCAGTATTTT